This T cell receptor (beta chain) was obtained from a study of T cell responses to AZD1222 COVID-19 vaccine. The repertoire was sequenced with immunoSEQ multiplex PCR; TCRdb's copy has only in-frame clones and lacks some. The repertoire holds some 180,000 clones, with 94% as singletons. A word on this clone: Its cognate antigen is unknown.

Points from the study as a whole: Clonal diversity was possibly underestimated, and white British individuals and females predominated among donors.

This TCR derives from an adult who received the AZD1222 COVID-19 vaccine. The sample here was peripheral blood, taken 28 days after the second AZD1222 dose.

The CDR3 loop reads CASSPPAGDVTGELFF. CDR3 nucleotides: TGTGCCAGCTCACCACCGGCGGGGGATGTCACCGGGGAGCTGTTTTTT. The chain has TRBV18 and TRBJ2-2, with 7 bases aligning to TRBD2. The germline V gene encodes CDR1 KGHSH and CDR2 LQKENI. This CDR3 is 16 amino acids long. The V and J ends lost 0 bases and 4 bases, in that order; junction bases with no gene match: 5.